This is a list of T cell receptor beta chains from one sample in a study of CXCR3-negative and CXCR3-positive naive CD8 T cells. TCRdb reprocessed the 5' RACE reads, with one entry per CDR3 protein and no DNA. In all, the sample yields 50,000 to 65,000 distinct CDR3 sequences. Specimen: naive CXCR3- CD8+ T cells from blood. These receptors were taken from a human donor in good health. Some clones in this sample may be carry-over from other donors' samples. The CDR3 runs from the conserved cysteine through the conserved F or W. Each record gives: CDR3 protein, V gene, J gene.

CDR3 protein: CASSLEGLVRSYNEQFF
V gene: TRBV5-1
J gene: TRBJ2-1

CDR3 protein: CSVAPGGGYEQYF
V gene: TRBV29-1
J gene: TRBJ2-7

CDR3 protein: CASSRGRNYEQYF
V gene: TRBV14
J gene: TRBJ2-7

CDR3 protein: CASSKRPDRGRQPQHF
V gene: TRBV28
J gene: TRBJ1-5

CDR3 protein: CASSPSGPDDTTNEKLFF
V gene: TRBV18
J gene: TRBJ1-4

CDR3 protein: CSVEDPAVIQETQYF
V gene: TRBV29-1
J gene: TRBJ2-5

CDR3 protein: CSVSEGGGELFF
V gene: TRBV29-1
J gene: TRBJ2-2

CDR3 protein: CASSLPRADTQYF
V gene: TRBV5-1
J gene: TRBJ2-3

CDR3 protein: CASRPGTGAINTNTGELFF
V gene: TRBV28
J gene: TRBJ2-2

CDR3 protein: CASSFTEYQETQYF
V gene: TRBV7-9
J gene: TRBJ2-5

CDR3 protein: CASSRIMNTEAFF
V gene: TRBV14
J gene: TRBJ1-1

CDR3 protein: CASSFLAGEYKEQFF
V gene: TRBV6-2/TRBV6-3
J gene: TRBJ2-1

CDR3 protein: CASRDSGGSETQYF
V gene: TRBV5-1
J gene: TRBJ2-5

CDR3 protein: CASGTNYNEQFF
V gene: TRBV27
J gene: TRBJ2-1

CDR3 protein: CASSYDPDQETQYF
V gene: TRBV6-6
J gene: TRBJ2-5

CDR3 protein: CASSPRSLEDNEQFF
V gene: TRBV14
J gene: TRBJ2-1

CDR3 protein: CASSLPGLYNEQFF
V gene: TRBV7-8
J gene: TRBJ2-1

CDR3 protein: CASSLASERRGGETQYF
V gene: TRBV7-2
J gene: TRBJ2-5

CDR3 protein: CASSLRAGDTEAFF
V gene: TRBV5-1
J gene: TRBJ1-1

CDR3 protein: CASSEGYTEAFF
V gene: TRBV28
J gene: TRBJ1-1

CDR3 protein: CSVWDRGYEQYF
V gene: TRBV29-1
J gene: TRBJ2-7

CDR3 protein: CASSLLGAIANTGELFF
V gene: TRBV6-6
J gene: TRBJ2-2

CDR3 protein: CASSLGTGVEAFF
V gene: TRBV5-6
J gene: TRBJ1-1

CDR3 protein: CSVKAGGEQFF
V gene: TRBV29-1
J gene: TRBJ2-1

CDR3 protein: CASSVPGTPLDGYTF
V gene: TRBV6-4
J gene: TRBJ1-2

CDR3 protein: CAKVSLGYNEQFF
V gene: TRBV6-2/TRBV6-3
J gene: TRBJ2-1

CDR3 protein: CASSFPGSGEQYF
V gene: TRBV12-3/TRBV12-4
J gene: TRBJ2-7

CDR3 protein: CASSPDSAVVSNTGELFF
V gene: TRBV19
J gene: TRBJ2-2

CDR3 protein: CASSWGTGDQPQHF
V gene: TRBV7-6
J gene: TRBJ1-5

CDR3 protein: CSVARTGGGEQYF
V gene: TRBV29-1
J gene: TRBJ2-7

CDR3 protein: CASSLRRQSLTGELFF
V gene: TRBV3-1
J gene: TRBJ2-2

CDR3 protein: CASSLEPQGALGNIQYF
V gene: TRBV7-9
J gene: TRBJ2-4

CDR3 protein: CASSQDGGSYGYTF
V gene: TRBV4-3
J gene: TRBJ1-2

CDR3 protein: CASSSPQGWYEQFF
V gene: TRBV6-2/TRBV6-3
J gene: TRBJ2-1

CDR3 protein: CSVEDGGSYEQYF
V gene: TRBV29-1
J gene: TRBJ2-7

CDR3 protein: CASSASGTGGHEQYF
V gene: TRBV9
J gene: TRBJ2-7

CDR3 protein: CASGRGSAYNEQFF
V gene: TRBV7-3
J gene: TRBJ2-1

CDR3 protein: CASSPAGWGLDTQYF
V gene: TRBV7-9
J gene: TRBJ2-3

CDR3 protein: CASSPPPSSYNEQFF
V gene: TRBV5-6
J gene: TRBJ2-1

CDR3 protein: CASSPRTGGHQPQHF
V gene: TRBV18
J gene: TRBJ1-5

CDR3 protein: CASSGTGTTGELFF
V gene: TRBV9
J gene: TRBJ2-2

CDR3 protein: CASSPDRDEKLFF
V gene: TRBV4-3
J gene: TRBJ1-4

CDR3 protein: CASSSLGGTEAFF
V gene: TRBV7-9
J gene: TRBJ1-1

CDR3 protein: CASRTSPNEQFF
V gene: TRBV12-3/TRBV12-4
J gene: TRBJ2-1

CDR3 protein: CASSLTSSPRAYNEQFF
V gene: TRBV19
J gene: TRBJ2-1

CDR3 protein: CSARAYRDWYTEAFF
V gene: TRBV20-1
J gene: TRBJ1-1

CDR3 protein: CASRHRVRKTQYF
V gene: TRBV12-3/TRBV12-4
J gene: TRBJ2-5

CDR3 protein: CASSLERGSEAFF
V gene: TRBV7-2
J gene: TRBJ1-1

CDR3 protein: CSAVPSFRDPPQDTQYF
V gene: TRBV29-1
J gene: TRBJ2-3

CDR3 protein: CASSLARGPSGIHRYAVF
V gene: TRBV7-6
J gene: TRBJ2-3

CDR3 protein: CASSLTWETQYF
V gene: TRBV7-9
J gene: TRBJ2-5